A selection of T cell receptor beta chains follows, all from one sample in a study of graft-versus-host responses after intestinal transplantation. These TCRs are of unknown antigen specificity. Sequencing was performed with immunoSEQ multiplex PCR; in TCRdb, only in-frame clones are kept and a portion is missing. The sample records 140,000 or so clones, about 93% being singletons. The input for sequencing was unstimulated CD4+ T cells sorted from spleen or lymph node cells, taken before intestinal transplant. Receptors were obtained from a human donor who received an intestinal transplant. CDR3s include the opening cysteine and the closing phenylalanine or tryptophan. The order of the fields is J gene, V gene, CDR3 protein.

j_call: TRBJ1-2
v_call: TRBV28
cdr3_aa: CASSPERTVRFEGYTF

j_call: TRBJ1-1
v_call: TRBV19
cdr3_aa: CASSIQGNTEAFF

j_call: TRBJ2-1
v_call: TRBV30
cdr3_aa: CAWSGSGRIEQFF

j_call: TRBJ2-3
v_call: TRBV5-4
cdr3_aa: CASSPDQRDQTDTQYF

j_call: TRBJ1-1
v_call: TRBV19
cdr3_aa: CASLVPSGTGGLYTEAFF

j_call: TRBJ2-1
v_call: TRBV5-1
cdr3_aa: CASSLERVGLGEQFF

j_call: TRBJ2-7
v_call: TRBV7-2
cdr3_aa: CASSLAKSYEQYF

j_call: TRBJ2-7
v_call: TRBV10-3
cdr3_aa: CAISESRGNRGEQYF

j_call: TRBJ1-3
v_call: TRBV18
cdr3_aa: CASSPLPRTSGNTIYF

j_call: TRBJ2-3
v_call: TRBV29-1
cdr3_aa: CSVERGTRGQYF

j_call: TRBJ2-7
v_call: TRBV7-2
cdr3_aa: CASSKTSGSYEQYF

j_call: TRBJ1-3
v_call: TRBV5-4
cdr3_aa: CASSPGPGNTIYF

j_call: TRBJ2-3
v_call: TRBV5-6
cdr3_aa: CASRISGTSLRNTQYF

j_call: TRBJ2-1
v_call: TRBV5-1
cdr3_aa: CASSSRLGMLYNEQFF

j_call: TRBJ2-1
v_call: TRBV5-6
cdr3_aa: CASSLGRANEQFF

j_call: TRBJ2-3
v_call: TRBV28
cdr3_aa: CASLTSGRVADTQYF

j_call: TRBJ2-1
v_call: TRBV14
cdr3_aa: CASSQARGVRELTYNEQFF

j_call: TRBJ1-5
v_call: TRBV4-2
cdr3_aa: CASSQEPGGSNQPQHF

j_call: TRBJ2-5
v_call: TRBV10-1
cdr3_aa: CASTQGRQETQYF

j_call: TRBJ2-2
v_call: TRBV29-1
cdr3_aa: CSVFTYPGQGDTGELFF

j_call: TRBJ1-6
v_call: TRBV5-6
cdr3_aa: CASSLVFRGSYNSPLHF

j_call: TRBJ2-5
v_call: TRBV7-2
cdr3_aa: CASSLTPGEGETQYF

j_call: TRBJ2-1
v_call: TRBV6-9
cdr3_aa: CASSYQYFNEQFF

j_call: TRBJ1-5
v_call: TRBV28
cdr3_aa: CASSINRGTNQPQHF

j_call: TRBJ1-5
v_call: TRBV5-1
cdr3_aa: CASSSGLEANQPQHF

j_call: TRBJ1-2
v_call: TRBV5-1
cdr3_aa: CASRTKNYGYTF

j_call: TRBJ1-4
v_call: TRBV18
cdr3_aa: CASSAGEKLFF

j_call: TRBJ1-2
v_call: TRBV5-1
cdr3_aa: CASSVGALGYTF

j_call: TRBJ2-1
v_call: TRBV9
cdr3_aa: CASSVLAGGIFNEQFF

j_call: TRBJ1-4
v_call: TRBV18
cdr3_aa: CASSPMYRVDEKLFF

j_call: TRBJ2-5
v_call: TRBV7-2
cdr3_aa: CASSPLSIGETQYF

j_call: TRBJ2-7
v_call: TRBV4-3
cdr3_aa: CASSQPLAGGLYEQYF

j_call: TRBJ2-3
v_call: TRBV28
cdr3_aa: CASRLTGAPGTQYF

j_call: TRBJ1-1
v_call: TRBV13
cdr3_aa: CASSLGDRGFITEAFF

j_call: TRBJ2-3
v_call: TRBV7-2
cdr3_aa: CASSTGTSGSATDTQYF

j_call: TRBJ2-1
v_call: TRBV5-6
cdr3_aa: CASSLVQGDNEQFF

j_call: TRBJ1-4
v_call: TRBV6-1
cdr3_aa: CASSESVSGPTNEKLFF

j_call: TRBJ1-2
v_call: TRBV6-1
cdr3_aa: CAIPGVYYGYTF

j_call: TRBJ2-7
v_call: TRBV14
cdr3_aa: CASSQNGYEEGSEQYF

j_call: TRBJ1-5
v_call: TRBV6-5
cdr3_aa: CASSQNPNQPQHF

j_call: TRBJ1-5
v_call: TRBV10-2
cdr3_aa: CASTGTGGQNQPQHF

j_call: TRBJ1-1
v_call: TRBV4-3
cdr3_aa: CASSQDGARADTEAFF

j_call: TRBJ1-5
v_call: TRBV7-9
cdr3_aa: CASSLTGPNQPQHF